The clone carrying this T cell receptor beta chain was recorded a few times. This entry is derived from a study of T-cell reconstitution after alpha-beta-depleted transplantation in children. Unique molecular identifiers were incorporated when the TCRbeta library was constructed. TCRdb fed the PCR reads into MiXCR, producing one record per CDR3 protein. The data contain roughly 590,000 distinct CDR3 sequences, 16% of them singletons. V lost 0 bases, J lost 8 bases, and 17 bases lay in between. The germline gives CDR1 SGHRS, CDR2 YFSETQ. CDR3 size: 15 residues. Sequencing used PBMCs from the stem cell graft donor, obtained from the stem cell graft. The genes are TRBV5-1 and TRBJ1-2; D gene uncertain. This clonotype was obtained from a human donor who donated a stem cell graft to a child with acute myeloid leukemia. In nucleotides, the CDR3 is TGCGCCAGCAGCTTGGATGTAGGAAGCAGTGAGGGCTACACCTTC. Translating it yields CASSLDVGSSEGYTF.